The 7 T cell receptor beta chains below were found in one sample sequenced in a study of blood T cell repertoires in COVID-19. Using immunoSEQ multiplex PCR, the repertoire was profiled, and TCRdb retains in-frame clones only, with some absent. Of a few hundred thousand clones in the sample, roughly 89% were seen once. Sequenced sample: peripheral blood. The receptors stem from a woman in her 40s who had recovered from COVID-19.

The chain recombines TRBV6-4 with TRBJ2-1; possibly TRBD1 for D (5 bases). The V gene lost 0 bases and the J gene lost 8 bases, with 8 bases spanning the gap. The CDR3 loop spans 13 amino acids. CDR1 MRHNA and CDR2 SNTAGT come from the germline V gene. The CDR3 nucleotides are TGTGCCAGCAGTGACTCAGGGGTCGATGAGCAGTTCTTC. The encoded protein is CASSDSGVDEQFF.

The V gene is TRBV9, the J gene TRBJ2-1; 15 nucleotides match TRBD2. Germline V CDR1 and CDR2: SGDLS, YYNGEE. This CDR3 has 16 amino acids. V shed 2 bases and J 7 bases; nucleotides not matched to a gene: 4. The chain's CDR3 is CASSVGTSGGQNEQFF. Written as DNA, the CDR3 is TGTGCCAGCAGCGTGGGGACTAGCGGGGGGCAGAATGAGCAGTTCTTC.

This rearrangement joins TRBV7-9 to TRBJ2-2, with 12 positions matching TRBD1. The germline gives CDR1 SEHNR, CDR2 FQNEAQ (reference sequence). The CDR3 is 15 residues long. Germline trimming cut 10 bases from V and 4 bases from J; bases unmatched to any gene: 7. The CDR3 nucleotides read TGTGCCACCGAAGGGACAGGGGGCAGCACCGGGGAGCTGTTTTTT. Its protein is CATEGTGGSTGELFF.

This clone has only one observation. The CDR3 protein is CASSEGTGRPGEQFF. The CDR3 DNA reads as TGTGCCAGCAGCGAAGGGACCGGGAGGCCGGGTGAGCAGTTCTTC. The chain employs TRBV11-2 and TRBJ2-1; TRBD2 matches at 7 bases. The CDR3 covers 15 residues. CDR1 SGHAT and CDR2 FQNNGV come from the germline V gene. The J segment lost 9 bases and the V segment lost 5 bases, leaving 13 bases of the junction unmatched.

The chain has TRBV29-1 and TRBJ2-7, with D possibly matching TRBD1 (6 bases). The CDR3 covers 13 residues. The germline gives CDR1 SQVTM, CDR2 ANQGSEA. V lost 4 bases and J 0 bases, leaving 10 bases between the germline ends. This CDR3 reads CSVAQGVSYEQYF. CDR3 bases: TGCAGCGTTGCACAGGGTGTCTCCTACGAGCAGTACTTC.

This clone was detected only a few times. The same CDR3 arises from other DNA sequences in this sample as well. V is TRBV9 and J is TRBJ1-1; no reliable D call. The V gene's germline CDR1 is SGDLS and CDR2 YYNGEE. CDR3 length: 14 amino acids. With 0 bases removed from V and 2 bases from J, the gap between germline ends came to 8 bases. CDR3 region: CASSVVPSNTEAFF. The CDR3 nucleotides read TGTGCCAGCAGCGTAGTCCCCAGTAACACTGAAGCTTTCTTT. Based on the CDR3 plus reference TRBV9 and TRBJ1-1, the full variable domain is DSGVTQTPKHLITATGQRVTLRCSPRSGDLSVYWYQQSLDQGLQFLIQYYNGEERAKGNILERFSAQQFPDLHSELNLSSLELGDSALYFCASSVVPSNTEAFFGQGTRLTVV.

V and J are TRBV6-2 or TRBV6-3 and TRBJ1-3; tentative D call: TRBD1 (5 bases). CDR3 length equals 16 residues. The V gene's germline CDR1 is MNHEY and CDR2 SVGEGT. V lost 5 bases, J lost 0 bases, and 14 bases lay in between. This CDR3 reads CASSPATGFSGNTIYF. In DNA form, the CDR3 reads TGTGCCAGCAGTCCAGCTACAGGTTTCTCTGGAAACACCATATATTTT.